The 10 T cell receptor beta chains below all came from one sample that was sequenced in a study of blood T cell repertoires in COVID-19. The table came from immunoSEQ multiplex PCR; TCRdb's copy has only in-frame clones and leaves some out. The repertoire holds hundreds of thousands of clones, with roughly 85% as singletons. The material sequenced was peripheral blood. The receptors come from a woman aged 18-29 years with acute or convalescent COVID-19.

The rearrangement joins TRBV6-5 to TRBJ1-2, with a tentative D call TRBD1 (6 bases). Trimming pared 8 bases from V and 4 bases from J, leaving 14 bases between. Germline CDR1 MNHEY, CDR2 SVGAGI. This CDR3 is 13 amino acids long. The CDR3 sequence is CASLGAGAYGYTF. The CDR3 region has the DNA TGTGCCAGCCTAGGGGCAGGGGCCTATGGCTACACCTTC.

The chain employs TRBV5-1 and TRBJ2-1; D is unresolved. CDR1 and CDR2 (germline): SGHRS, YFSETQ. The CDR3 runs to 13 residues. V was shortened by 0 bases and J by 6 bases, with 7 bases between the two germline ends. The CDR3 sequence: CASSLGPGNEQFF. The CDR3 DNA follows: TGCGCCAGCAGCTTGGGTCCCGGCAATGAGCAGTTCTTC.

This chain connects TRBV6-5 to TRBJ1-2; TRBD1 might be the D (5 bases). With 7 bases removed from V and 3 bases from J, the gap between germline ends came to 12 bases. This CDR3 has 13 amino acids. Germline values: CDR1 MNHEY, CDR2 SVGAGI. For the CDR3, the DNA is TGTGCCAGCACTCGGGGGATAGACTATGGCTACACCTTC. It specifies CASTRGIDYGYTF.

The rearrangement uses TRBV6-5 and TRBJ2-5, with 9 bases that match TRBD2. Trimming cost V 9 bases and J 7 bases; bases outside gene matches: 12. The CDR3 runs 14 residues. Germline CDR1 is MNHEY and CDR2 is SVGAGI. This chain's CDR3 is CASSGTSFSRTQYF. The CDR3 DNA follows: TGTGCCAGTTCCGGGACTAGCTTCAGTCGGACCCAGTACTTC.

The chain is built from TRBV30 and TRBJ1-5; 9 bases are shared with TRBD1. This CDR3 has 15 residues. CDR1 and CDR2 (germline): GTSNPN, SVGIG (reference sequence). The J segment lost 1 base and the V segment lost 5 bases, leaving 6 bases of the junction unmatched. CDR3 sequence reads: CAWGPDRGSNQPQHF. The CDR3 DNA reads TGTGCCTGGGGTCCAGACAGGGGGAGCAATCAGCCCCAGCATTTT.

V usage is TRBV9 and J usage is TRBJ2-7; D ambiguous. Germline V gene sequence: CDR1 SGDLS, CDR2 YYNGEE. CDR3 size: 15 residues. V was shortened by 1 base and J by 0 bases, with 11 bases between the two germline ends. For the CDR3, the DNA is TGTGCCAGCAGCGTATCGGCAGGCAGCTCCTACGAGCAGTACTTC. Protein product: CASSVSAGSSYEQYF.

This clone was detected only once. J is TRBJ2-3 and V is TRBV19, with TRBD1 matching over 10 bases. Germline trimming cut 6 bases from V and 2 bases from J; bases unmatched to any gene: 5. The CDR3 is 15 residues long. Germline V gene sequence: CDR1 LNHDA, CDR2 SQIVND (reference sequence). CDR3 loop: CASSTGQGPTDTQYF. Here the CDR3 DNA reads TGTGCCAGTAGCACGGGACAGGGGCCCACAGATACGCAGTATTTT.

The rearrangement links TRBV7-9 to TRBJ2-1; 9 nucleotides match TRBD2. V was clipped by 0 bases and J by 6 bases; unmatched bases: 9. CDR1 is SEHNR, CDR2 FQNEAQ, per germline (reference sequence). The CDR3 spans 17 residues. The CDR3 protein is CASSLAPPAGGFNEQFF. CDR3 sequence (DNA): TGTGCCAGCAGCTTAGCCCCCCCAGCGGGGGGTTTCAATGAGCAGTTCTTC.

The genes are TRBV28 and TRBJ2-7; the match to TRBD1 covers 8 bases. CDR3 length: 14 residues. Germline loops: CDR1 MDHEN, CDR2 SYDVKM. V shed 6 bases and J 4 bases; nucleotides not matched to a gene: 8. CDR3 DNA: TGTGCCAGCAGCAAGGACAGGGTTGAGTACGAGCAGTACTTC. It encodes CASSKDRVEYEQYF. Filled out from reference TRBV28 and TRBJ2-7, the complete variable domain reads DVKVTQSSRYLVKRTGEKVFLECVQDMDHENMFWYRQDPGLGLRLIYFSYDVKMKEKGDIPEGYSVSREKKERFSLILESASTNQTSMYLCASSKDRVEYEQYFGPGTRLTVT.

The chain is built from TRBV27 and TRBJ1-1; possible D gene TRBD1, 6 bases. Deletions cut 2 bases from V and 4 bases from J, with 17 bases between. The germline V gene has CDR1 MNHEY and CDR2 SMNVEV (reference sequence). The CDR3 is 16 amino acids. DNA for the CDR3: TGTGCCAGCAGTTTACGAGGGGGGGGGCGCGGCACTGAAGCTTTCTTT. This sequence encodes CASSLRGGGRGTEAFF.